The sequence of this T cell receptor (beta chain) was determined in a study of blood T cell repertoires in COVID-19 (TCRdb year 2020). For the study in its entirety: Collaborator samples came from the United States, Italy and Spain and covered acute and convalescent phases of COVID-19. The repertoires were released in a freely available public database intended as a resource for research on the immune response to SARS-CoV-2. Where HLA class I and class II types were available, the types were taken from metadata supplied by the sample provider, not from assay-based typing. Subjects who had been exposed to COVID-19, were actively infected with it, or had recovered from it provided the deeply sampled blood TCRbeta repertoires that made up the dataset. Samples were obtained from the ongoing ImmuneRACE study (first 160 participants) and from about 1,300 subjects provided by 6 global collaborators. The material from the prospective study consisted of cDNA or gDNA derived from T cells, B-cell-depleted T cells, or PBMCs. The sample metadata nearly always contained a de-identified subject ID, COVID-19 status, age in years and sex. The study at large found these results: The quantity of clinical and demographic metadata differed by source and by participant and was supplied without curation.

The immunoSEQ Assay, a bias-controlled multiplex PCR, was used to amplify TCRbeta CDR3 regions from genomic DNA. The paper's processing steps were these. The number of nucleated cells in each sample was estimated from the amplification of reference gene primers within the assay. To quantify the absolute abundance of each unique TCRbeta CDR3 rearrangement, sequence reads were collapsed and filtered. For each sample, productive Simpson clonality was calculated as the square root of Simpson's diversity index across productive rearrangements. This is the immuneACCESS table as TCRdb keeps it, with only in-frame sequences that have V and J called. A part of the clones is gone; compared with another copy, unresolved V genes explain less than half, and the rest is unexplained. D and trimming come from the DNA, and the V and J calls and clone size come from that table. This sample comprises roughly 140,000 clones, more than 80% of them detected only once. Under 3.5% of the sample is taken by the ten largest.

The CDR3 holds 12 amino acids from the cysteine to the phenylalanine. Only CDR3 DNA is held: 36 bases, read in frame from base 1. CDR1 and CDR2, per the germline V gene, are MDHEN and SYDVKM. Cut back by 7 bases and 7 bases, the V and J ends lie 11 bases apart. Regarding this clone: It lacks a known antigen. Base qualities are not recorded, but no much larger clone differs from it by a single base.

Collaborating institutions collected whole blood in K2EDTA tubes following their own protocols. For TCRbeta analysis, collaborators shipped samples in one of three forms: frozen whole blood, isolated PBMCs, or DNA extracted from either of those sample types. The receptor's source is a woman aged 55-69 years with active COVID-19. Sequencing used peripheral blood. The V and J genes are TRBV28 and TRBJ2-4; tentative D gene TRBD2, with 6 bases matching. The sequence in DNA is TGTGCCAGCATGGGGGGAGTGAACATTCAGTACTTC. This gives the protein CASMGGVNIQYF.